Each of the 17 T cell receptor beta chains below was sequenced from the same sample in a study of T cell repertoires in cytomegalovirus infection. MiXCR, applied by TCRdb to the reads, yields one record per CDR3 protein. Of hundreds of thousands of distinct CDR3 sequences in the sample, 24% are singletons; the top ten hold roughly 8%. The specimen was CD8+ T cells from PBMCs. The receptors shown here come from a human donor in good health (CMV status not recorded). Some clones in this sample may be carry-over from other donors' samples.

Ten or more counts support this clonotype. The chain combines TRBV7-9 with TRBJ2-1; perhaps TRBD2 as D (5 bases). Germline CDR1 and CDR2: SEHNR and FQNEAQ (reference sequence). The CDR3 has 16 amino acids. Between the trimmed V and J ends, which lost 5 bases and 5 bases, there was a span of 19 bases. The DNA for the CDR3 is TGTGCCAGCAGCCCCACCGGGAACCGAATTGACAATGAGCAGTTCTTC. It is translated as CASSPTGNRIDNEQFF.

This clonotype showed up just a few times. The chain combines TRBV6-2 or TRBV6-3 with TRBJ2-1, with TRBD1 matching 7 bases. The CDR3 is 17 amino acids. Germline CDR1 and CDR2: MNHEY and SVGEGT. V was pared by 8 bases and J by 3 bases, with 16 bases of the junction left unmatched. In nucleotides, the CDR3 is TGTGCCAGCTCCAGCCAGGGGGAAGCCTTCCTCTACAATGAGCAGTTCTTC. Amino acid sequence: CASSSQGEAFLYNEQFF.

The V and J genes are TRBV7-9 and TRBJ2-1; 9 bases are a match to TRBD2. Germline CDR1 SEHNR, CDR2 FQNEAQ (reference sequence). Trimming removed 5 bases from V and 8 bases from J; junction bases left unmatched: 10. CDR3 size: 15 residues. The CDR3 loop is CASSPQRGARDEQFF. CDR3 DNA: TGTGCCAGCAGCCCCCAGCGGGGGGCAAGGGATGAGCAGTTCTTC.

The chain has TRBV2 and TRBJ1-1; 12 bases align to TRBD1. V lost 6 bases, J lost 7 bases, and 18 bases stayed unmatched. Germline lookup yields CDR1 SNHLY and CDR2 FYNNEI. The CDR3 has 18 amino acids. CDR3 DNA sequence: TGTGCCAGCAGCTATCTACTAGGGACAGGGGGCGCTTTGGATGAAGCTTTCTTT. Protein: CASSYLLGTGGALDEAFF.

In its sample, this clonotype was seen many times. The V gene is TRBV7-2, the J gene TRBJ2-1, with a weak D call TRBD1 (6 bases). Trimming cost V 5 bases and J 4 bases, with 21 bases left between them. The CDR3 runs 17 residues. Germline V CDR1 and CDR2: SGHTA, FQGNSA. CDR3 loop: CASSPPPQGRVYNEQFF. The CDR3 nucleotides are TGTGCCAGCAGCCCACCCCCACAGGGAAGGGTATACAATGAGCAGTTCTTC.

This clonotype was detected many times. V and J are TRBV7-6 and TRBJ2-7; 9 bases fit TRBD2. The CDR3 extends over 15 amino acids. V gave up 1 base and J gave up 3 bases; unmatched junction bases: 4. Germline values: CDR1 SGHVS, CDR2 FNYEAQ. Here the CDR3 reads CASSLGSGGFYEQYF. The CDR3 DNA reads TGTGCCAGCAGCTTAGGAAGCGGGGGGTTCTACGAGCAGTACTTC.

This clonotype was picked up many times. The chain uses TRBV7-2 and TRBJ2-2; the D is unclear. Trimming pared 4 bases from V and 0 bases from J, leaving 21 bases between. The CDR3 spans 19 residues. Germline CDR1 reads SGHTA; CDR2 reads FQGNSA. This CDR3 is CASSYILPSSNANTGELFF. CDR3 bases: TGTGCCAGCAGCTACATCCTACCCTCTAGTAACGCGAACACCGGGGAGCTGTTTTTT.

V gene TRBV12-5 combines with J gene TRBJ1-1; D gene ambiguous. The CDR3 loop spans 16 amino acids. V dropped 3 bases and J dropped 0 bases, with 14 bases sitting between them. Per germline, CDR1 LGHNT and CDR2 FRNRAP. CDR3 amino acids: CASGFVTDGMNTEAFF. DNA of the CDR3: TGTGCTAGTGGTTTTGTGACGGACGGCATGAACACTGAAGCTTTCTTT.

This clonotype was observed a few times. The chain combines TRBV11-3 with TRBJ2-7, with 7 bases matching TRBD1. The CDR3 runs to 15 residues. Unmatched junction bases numbered 6, after V lost 2 bases and J lost 2 bases. In germline, CDR1 is SGHNT, CDR2 YENEEA. The DNA of the CDR3 is TGTGCCAGCAGCTTACACCAGGGGGTAGCCTACGAGCAGTACTTC. Its protein is CASSLHQGVAYEQYF.

The chain has TRBV29-1 and TRBJ1-2; no clear D. The V end was cut by 6 bases, the J end by 4 bases, with 18 bases between. Germline assignment: CDR1 SQVTM and CDR2 ANQGSEA. The length of the CDR3 is 14 residues. This CDR3 reads CSVPGGGLAYGYTF. The CDR3, as DNA: TGCAGCGTGCCCGGCGGAGGGCTGGCCTATGGCTACACCTTC.

This clonotype was observed a few times. The V and J genes are TRBV9 and TRBJ2-5; a possible D gene is TRBD2 (5 bases). This CDR3 has 13 residues. V shed 3 bases and J shed 5 bases, with 11 bases lying between them. Per germline, CDR1 SGDLS and CDR2 YYNGEE. The CDR3 bases are TGTGCCAGCAGCGGTGGGAGCGAGGAGACCCAGTACTTC. Translated: CASSGGSEETQYF.

A few counts support this clonotype. The chain couples TRBV20-1 to TRBJ1-1; D may be TRBD1 (5 bases). This CDR3 is 14 amino acids long. The V gene's germline CDR1 is DFQATT and CDR2 SNEGSKA (reference sequence). Trimming took 4 bases from V and 0 from J, leaving 12 bases between them. CDR3 residues: CSAKVSGMNTEAFF. CDR3 sequence (DNA): TGCAGTGCTAAAGTGTCAGGGATGAACACTGAAGCTTTCTTT.

This clonotype was detected once. In DNA form, the CDR3 reads TGTGCCAGCTCAAAACCCAGGGGTCCTACCGGGGAGCTGTTTTTT. It translates to CASSKPRGPTGELFF. J is TRBJ2-2 and V is TRBV12-3 or TRBV12-4, with D perhaps TRBD1 (6 bases). The V end lost 8 bases, the J end lost 5 bases, and 18 bases lay between the germline ends. There are 15 residues in the CDR3.

This chain joins TRBV13 and TRBJ2-7; no firm D call. CDR1 PRHDT and CDR2 FYEKMQ come from the germline V gene (reference sequence). This CDR3 comprises 15 residues. V was cut by 5 bases and J by 3 bases, with 17 bases left in between. CDR3 in amino acids: CASSLVDGPFYEQYF. Written as DNA, the CDR3 is TGTGCCAGCAGCCTAGTAGACGGACCCTTCTACGAGCAGTACTTC. Supplemented by reference TRBV13 and TRBJ2-7, the full variable domain reads AAGVIQSPRHLIKEKRETATLKCYPIPRHDTVYWYQQGPGQDPQFLISFYEKMQSDKGSIPDRFSAQQFSDYHSELNMSSLELGDSALYFCASSLVDGPFYEQYFGPGTRLTVT.

This clonotype was detected a few times. The genes are TRBV29-1 and TRBJ2-3, with a tentative D call TRBD2 (7 bases). Trimming pared 3 bases from V and 1 base from J, leaving 14 bases between. Germline CDR1 reads SQVTM; CDR2 reads ANQGSEA. CDR3 length equals 15 residues. The CDR3 spells CSVEGGAQGTDTQYF. CDR3 bases: TGCAGCGTTGAGGGGGGGGCCCAGGGCACAGATACGCAGTATTTT.

This chain links TRBV6-5 with TRBJ2-3; 10 positions agree with TRBD1. The CDR3 covers 15 residues. The germline gives CDR1 MNHEY, CDR2 SVGAGI. Trimming cost V 2 bases and J 5 bases; bases outside gene matches: 4. The CDR3 DNA sequence: TGTGCCAGCAGTTACAAGACAGGGGGCCGAGATACGCAGTATTTT. Translated: CASSYKTGGRDTQYF.

This chain joins TRBV28 and TRBJ1-5, with TRBD1 matching 8 bases. CDR1 is MDHEN and CDR2 is SYDVKM in the germline V gene. This CDR3 contains 15 residues. The trim removed 11 bases at V and 1 base at J, leaving 10 bases unmatched. CDR3 DNA sequence: TGTGCCCTGGCCAGGGGGCATGAGAGCAATCAGCCCCAGCATTTT. This gives the protein CALARGHESNQPQHF.